The sequence of this T cell receptor beta chain was determined in a study of blood T cell repertoires in COVID-19. Study information: COVID-19 samples, acute and convalescent, were from the United States, Italy and Spain. The analysed material was cDNA or gDNA that came from T cells, B-cell-depleted T cells, or PBMCs.

No more than 2 weeks before study entry, exposed participants had met a case of COVID-19. The CDR3 runs 14 residues. Per germline, CDR1 MNHEY and CDR2 SVGAGI. Trimming removed 8 bases from V and 2 bases from J; junction bases left unmatched: 8. The table came from immunoSEQ multiplex PCR; TCRdb's copy has only in-frame clones and leaves some out. The data show more than 300,000 clones, 90% to 95% seen once. The sample comprised PBMCs or T cells enriched from blood (not recorded which). This TCR was recovered from a woman under 40 who had been exposed to COVID-19. V gene TRBV6-5 combines with J gene TRBJ2-7; 8 nucleotides match TRBD1. This chain's CDR3 is CASLDRATTYEQYF. CDR3 nucleotide sequence: TGTGCCAGCTTGGACAGGGCAACCACCTACGAGCAGTACTTC.